This T cell receptor beta chain emerged from a study of CD8 T cells in Susac syndrome. About 0.5 to 1 ug RNA was reverse transcribed with random hexamers. TCRdb passed the immunoSEQ multiplex PCR reads through MiXCR, listing each CDR3 protein once. Among about 300,000 distinct CDR3 sequences listed, 90% to 95% were seen once. Sequencing of TCR beta was performed on blood CD8+ and CD4+ T cells. CD8+ and CD4+ T cells were negatively isolated; TEMRA cells were FACS-enriched. Germline CDR1 is DFQATT and CDR2 is SNEGSKA (reference sequence). The CDR3 consists of 14 residues. V dropped 4 bases and J dropped 6; count of bases not matched to a gene: 11.

The TCR was taken from a human donor with multiple sclerosis. This chain connects TRBV20-1 to TRBJ2-7; 8 bases are a match to TRBD1. Sequenced sample: CD4+ T cells from PBMCs. The CDR3 coding sequence is TGCAGTGCTACAGACAGGGGACCGCGGCGCGAGCAGTACTTC. This translates into CSATDRGPRREQYF.